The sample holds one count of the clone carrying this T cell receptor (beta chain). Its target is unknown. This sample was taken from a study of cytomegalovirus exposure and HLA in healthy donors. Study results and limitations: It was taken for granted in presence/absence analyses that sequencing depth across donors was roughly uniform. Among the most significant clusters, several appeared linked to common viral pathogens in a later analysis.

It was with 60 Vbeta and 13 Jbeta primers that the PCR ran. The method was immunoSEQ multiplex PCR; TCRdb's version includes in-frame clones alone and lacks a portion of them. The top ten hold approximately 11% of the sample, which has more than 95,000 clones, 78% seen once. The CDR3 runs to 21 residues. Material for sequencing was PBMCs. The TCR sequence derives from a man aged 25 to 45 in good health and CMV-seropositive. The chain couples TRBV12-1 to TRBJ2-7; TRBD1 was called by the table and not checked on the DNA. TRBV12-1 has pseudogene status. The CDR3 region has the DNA TGTGCCAGCAGCTTCGTAAAACCTGGGGACAGGGAAAGGTTGAACTCCTACGAGCAGTACTTC. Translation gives CASSFVKPGDRERLNSYEQYF.